These T cell receptor beta chains were read from a single sample in a study of T cells after yellow fever vaccination. TCRdb analysed the 5' RACE reads with MiXCR anew, one entry per CDR3 protein. The sample yields about 580,000 distinct CDR3 sequences, around 16% seen once. The sample in question was PBMCs, obtained roughly 5 days after the first yellow fever vaccination. All receptors derive from a man aged 18 to 30 who received the YFV17D yellow fever vaccine. CDR3s include the opening cysteine and the closing phenylalanine or tryptophan. D genes are given only for firm matches. Size values are once, few and many counts, or a class for expanded clones, and some rows have none.

CDR3nt	CDR3aa	abundance	v_gene	d_gene	j_gene
TGTGCCAGCAGCTTAACAGGGGGCACGGGCACTGAAGCTTTCTTT	CASSLTGGTGTEAFF	few	TRBV7-9	TRBD1	TRBJ1-1
TGTGCCAGCAGAGAGAACAGGGGGCGGTTGGGAAATCAGCCCCAGCATTTT	CASRENRGRLGNQPQHF	few	TRBV6-2/TRBV6-3	TRBD1	TRBJ1-5
TGTGCCAGCAGCCCCCGTTGGGCGAACACCGGGGAGCTGTTTTTT	CASSPRWANTGELFF	few	TRBV9	.	TRBJ2-2
TGCAGTGCTGCAACAGGGCCCAACGTTGCAACTAATGAAAAACTGTTTTTT	CSAATGPNVATNEKLFF	few	TRBV20-1	.	TRBJ1-4
TGTGCCAGCAGTGAATTCGGGACAGAGCAAGAGACCCAGTACTTC	CASSEFGTEQETQYF	few	TRBV25-1	TRBD1	TRBJ2-5
TGTGCCAGCAGTTTAAGTCGGACATCGGGGGGTACGCAGTATTTT	CASSLSRTSGGTQYF	.	TRBV27	TRBD2	TRBJ2-3
TGCAGTGCTACACACCCGGCATGGGATCAGTATTTT	CSATHPAWDQYF	.	TRBV20-1	.	TRBJ2-3
TGTGCCAGCAGCCAAGATGGTGCTATCCGGAGCTCCTATAATTCACCCCTCCACTTT	CASSQDGAIRSSYNSPLHF	once	TRBV4-2	.	TRBJ1-6
TGCGCCAGCAGCCAAGATTTATGGTCGTCCTCTGAGCTACTAGCCAAAAACATTCAGTACTTC	CASSQDLWSSSELLAKNIQYF	few	TRBV4-1	.	TRBJ2-4
TGTGCCAGCAGCTTGGGGGCAAGCTCCTATAATTCACCCCTCCACTTT	CASSLGASSYNSPLHF	few	TRBV7-9	.	TRBJ1-6
TGTGCCAGCAGTGTTCCCCCAAGGGGTACCTCCTACAATGAGCAGTTCTTC	CASSVPPRGTSYNEQFF	.	TRBV6-4	.	TRBJ2-1
TGTGCCAGCAGTTTAAGGCCCGGCAATCAGCCCCAGCATTTT	CASSLRPGNQPQHF	many	TRBV27	.	TRBJ1-5
TGTGCCAGCAGTTACTTGGGACAGTTCTATGGCTACACCTTC	CASSYLGQFYGYTF	few	TRBV6-5	TRBD1	TRBJ1-2
TGTGCCAGCAGCGTAACCGAGAGCTCTGGAAACACCATATATTTT	CASSVTESSGNTIYF	.	TRBV9	.	TRBJ1-3
TGCGCCAGCAGCATACAGGGGGTCGACACCGGGGAGCTGTTTTTT	CASSIQGVDTGELFF	few	TRBV5-1	TRBD1	TRBJ2-2
TGTGCCAGCAGTCCACAGGGTTCCTCGCTTTCACCCCTCCACTTT	CASSPQGSSLSPLHF	.	TRBV12-3/TRBV12-4	.	TRBJ1-6
TGCAGCGCATTCCGACAGGGGACGAATGAGCAGTTCTTC	CSAFRQGTNEQFF	.	TRBV29-1	TRBD1	TRBJ2-1
TGTGCCAGCAGCCGGGACAGGGGGCGCGATGGCTACACCTTC	CASSRDRGRDGYTF	.	TRBV7-2	TRBD1	TRBJ1-2
TGTGCCAGCAGTTCCCGGGACAGGGTTTGGGGAAACACCATATATTTT	CASSSRDRVWGNTIYF	few	TRBV6-5	TRBD1	TRBJ1-3
TGTGCCAGCGACAAGACCCGGACTAGCGGGGGACCGGGGACCGGGGAGCTGTTTTTT	CASDKTRTSGGPGTGELFF	once	TRBV2	TRBD2	TRBJ2-2
TGTGCCAGCAGTTCTGGACAGCCTGGAAACACCATATATTTT	CASSSGQPGNTIYF	.	TRBV2	.	TRBJ1-3
TGTGCCAGCAGTCGCGGACAGGGAGAAAGCTCCTACAATGAGCAGTTCTTC	CASSRGQGESSYNEQFF	few	TRBV6-1	TRBD1	TRBJ2-1
TGTGCCAGCTGCGAGGAACCCGGACTAGCGGCGGCCAATGAGCAGTTCTTC	CASCEEPGLAAANEQFF	few	TRBV7-9	TRBD2	TRBJ2-1
TGCAGTGCTAGAGATACAGGGGGCACTGAAGCTTTCTTT	CSARDTGGTEAFF	few	TRBV20-1	TRBD1	TRBJ1-1
TGTGCCATCAGTGTGCGGACAGGGGCTGCCGAGCAGTACTTC	CAISVRTGAAEQYF	.	TRBV10-3	TRBD1	TRBJ2-7
TGTGCCAGCAGCCAAGATGGGAGCCGCACAGATACGCAGTATTTT	CASSQDGSRTDTQYF	few	TRBV3-1	.	TRBJ2-3
TGTGCCAGCAATAAAGACAGGGCAGGAACCGGGGAGCTGTTTTTT	CASNKDRAGTGELFF	.	TRBV27	TRBD1	TRBJ2-2
TGCGCCAGCAGCTTGGGACAGGCGACGAACACCGGGGAGCTGTTTTTT	CASSLGQATNTGELFF	once	TRBV5-1	.	TRBJ2-2
TGTGCCAGCCGAGGGGGGTACGGAGAGACCCAGTACTTC	CASRGGYGETQYF	.	TRBV2	.	TRBJ2-5
TGCAGTGCTCCCTCTAGCGGGGGGTACACAGATACGCAGTATTTT	CSAPSSGGYTDTQYF	few	TRBV20-1	TRBD2	TRBJ2-3
TGCGCCAGCAGCCCGACGACAGGGTCCTCTTCACCCCTCCACTTT	CASSPTTGSSSPLHF	.	TRBV5-1	TRBD1	TRBJ1-6
TGTGCCAGCAGCTTAGAAGGGTTCGAGCAGTACTTC	CASSLEGFEQYF	few	TRBV7-2	.	TRBJ2-7
TGTGCCAGCAGCTCGGGAGGGTACTCCACTGAAGCTTTCTTT	CASSSGGYSTEAFF	few	TRBV7-9	.	TRBJ1-1
TGCAGTGCTAGAGATCTGAAGGGGTATTATGGCTACACCTTC	CSARDLKGYYGYTF	.	TRBV20-1	.	TRBJ1-2
TGTGCCAGCAGCTTAGGGGTCCAGGTTGAAGCTTTCTTT	CASSLGVQVEAFF	.	TRBV7-2	.	TRBJ1-1
TGTGCCAGCAGCAACACGGGACACCAATTCTACGAGCAGTACTTC	CASSNTGHQFYEQYF	few	TRBV3-1	.	TRBJ2-7
TGTGCCAGCAGCATTCGGACAGGGGGGGAGCTGTTTTTT	CASSIRTGGELFF	.	TRBV11-3	TRBD1	TRBJ2-2
TGCGCCAGCAGCTTGGTAGGGTCCGGGGAGCTGTTTTTT	CASSLVGSGELFF	many	TRBV5-1	.	TRBJ2-2
TGTGCCAGCAGCTTATCATCAACGGCGGAGACCCAGTACTTC	CASSLSSTAETQYF	.	TRBV7-3	.	TRBJ2-5
TGTGCCAGCAGTGTCTCCGGGACAGGGGACACTGAAGCTTTCTTT	CASSVSGTGDTEAFF	few	TRBV25-1	TRBD1	TRBJ1-1
TGTGCCAGCAGCTGGACCGGGACAGGGGGTGATACGCAGTATTTT	CASSWTGTGGDTQYF	many	TRBV5-5	TRBD1	TRBJ2-3